This T cell receptor (beta chain) appears in the sequencing data of a study of blood T cell repertoires in COVID-19. Study in general: Both acute and convalescent COVID-19 samples were obtained from the United States, Italy and Spain. T cells, B-cell-depleted T cells, or PBMCs provided the cDNA or gDNA that served as material.

This CDR3 comprises 15 residues. Per the germline V gene, CDR1 is MDHEN and CDR2 is SYDVKM. V gave up 5 bases and J gave up 2 bases; unmatched junction bases: 8. In the original workflow: Estimation of nucleated cell counts relied on the amplification of reference gene primers. Clones were read by immunoSEQ multiplex PCR, and TCRdb kept only the in-frame ones, dropping some. Clone size and the V and J calls come from that table; the DNA yielded D and trimming. The top ten hold less than 3.5% of the sample, which has 210,000 or so clones, about 90% seen once. V usage is TRBV28 and J usage is TRBJ2-7; TRBD2 matches 8 bases. This TCR was sampled from a woman aged 55-75 years with acute or convalescent COVID-19. Specimen: peripheral blood. For the CDR3, the DNA is TGTGCCAGCAGTCCCGGGACTAGGAGACCCTACGAGCAGTACTTC. It specifies CASSPGTRRPYEQYF.